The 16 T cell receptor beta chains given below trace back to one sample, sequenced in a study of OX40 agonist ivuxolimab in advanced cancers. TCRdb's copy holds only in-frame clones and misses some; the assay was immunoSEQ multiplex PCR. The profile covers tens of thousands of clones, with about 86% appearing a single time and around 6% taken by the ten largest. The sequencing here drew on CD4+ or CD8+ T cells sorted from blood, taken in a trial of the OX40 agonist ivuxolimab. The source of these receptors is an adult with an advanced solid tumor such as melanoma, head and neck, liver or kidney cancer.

The CDR3 reads CASSVETGGSPLHF. The CDR3 DNA reads TGTGCCAGCAGCGTAGAAACGGGAGGATCACCCCTCCACTTT. The J gene is TRBJ1-6, the V gene TRBV9, with D unresolved. Germline values: CDR1 SGDLS, CDR2 YYNGEE. This CDR3 comprises 14 residues. Trimming removed 0 bases at V and 10 bases at J, with 11 bases between. Drawing the rest from reference TRBV9 and TRBJ1-6, the complete variable domain is DSGVTQTPKHLITATGQRVTLRCSPRSGDLSVYWYQQSLDQGLQFLIQYYNGEERAKGNILERFSAQQFPDLHSELNLSSLELGDSALYFCASSVETGGSPLHFGNGTRLTVT.

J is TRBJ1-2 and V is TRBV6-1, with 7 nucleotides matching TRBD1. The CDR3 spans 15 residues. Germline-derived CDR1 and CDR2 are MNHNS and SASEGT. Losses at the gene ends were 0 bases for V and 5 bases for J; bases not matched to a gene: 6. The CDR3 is CASSEAGQKIYGYTF. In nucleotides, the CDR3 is TGTGCCAGCAGTGAAGCGGGACAGAAGATTTATGGCTACACCTTC.

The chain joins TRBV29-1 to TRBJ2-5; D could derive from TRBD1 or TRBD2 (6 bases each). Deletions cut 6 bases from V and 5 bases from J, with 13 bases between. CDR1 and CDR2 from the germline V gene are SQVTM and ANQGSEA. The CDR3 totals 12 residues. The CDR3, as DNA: TGCAGCGTCCCTGAAGGGGGGGAGACCCAGTACTTC. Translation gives CSVPEGGETQYF.

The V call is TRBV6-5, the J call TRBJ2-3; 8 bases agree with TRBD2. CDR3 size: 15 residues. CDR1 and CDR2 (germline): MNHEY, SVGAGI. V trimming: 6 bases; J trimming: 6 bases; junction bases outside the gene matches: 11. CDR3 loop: CASSPSGGGGDTQYF. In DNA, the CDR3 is TGTGCCAGCAGCCCATCCGGGGGGGGCGGGGATACGCAGTATTTT.

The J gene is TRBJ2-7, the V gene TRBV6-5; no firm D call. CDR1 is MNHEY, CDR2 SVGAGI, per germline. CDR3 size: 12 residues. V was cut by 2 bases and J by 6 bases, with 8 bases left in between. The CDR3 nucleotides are TGTGCCAGCAGTTACCCAGGAAGCGAGCAGTACTTC. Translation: CASSYPGSEQYF.

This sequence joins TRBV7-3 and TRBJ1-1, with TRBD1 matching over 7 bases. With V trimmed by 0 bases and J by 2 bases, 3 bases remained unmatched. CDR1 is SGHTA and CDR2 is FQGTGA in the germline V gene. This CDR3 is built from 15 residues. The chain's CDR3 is CASSLTGQINTEAFF. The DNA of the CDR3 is TGTGCCAGCAGCTTAACGGGACAGATAAACACTGAAGCTTTCTTT.

Here the CDR3 DNA reads TGTGCCAGCAGCGTAGGGACAGATACGCAGTATTTT. Translated: CASSVGTDTQYF. The V call is TRBV5-4, the J call TRBJ2-3, with D unclear. This CDR3 has 12 amino acids. V dropped 4 bases and J dropped 3 bases, with 6 bases sitting between them. Germline V gene data show CDR1 as SGHNT and CDR2 as YYREEE (reference sequence).

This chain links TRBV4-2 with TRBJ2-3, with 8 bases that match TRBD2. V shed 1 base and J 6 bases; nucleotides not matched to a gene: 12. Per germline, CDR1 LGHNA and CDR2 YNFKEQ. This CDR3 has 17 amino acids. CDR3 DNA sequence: TGTGCCAGCAGCCAAGTCCGGGGGGGCACTAAGGGGGATACGCAGTATTTT. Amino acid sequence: CASSQVRGGTKGDTQYF.

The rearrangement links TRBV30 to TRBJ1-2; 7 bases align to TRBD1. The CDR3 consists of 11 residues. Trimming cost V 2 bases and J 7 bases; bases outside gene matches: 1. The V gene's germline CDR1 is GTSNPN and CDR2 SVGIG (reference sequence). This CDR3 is CAWSHRGGYTF. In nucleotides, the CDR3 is TGTGCCTGGAGTCACAGGGGTGGCTACACCTTC.

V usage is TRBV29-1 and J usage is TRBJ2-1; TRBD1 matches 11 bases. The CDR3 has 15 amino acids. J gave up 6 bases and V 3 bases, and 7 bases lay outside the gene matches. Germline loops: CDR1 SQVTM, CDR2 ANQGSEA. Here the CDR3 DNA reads TGCAGCGTTGATAACCCGGGACAGGGGGGCAATGAGCAGTTCTTC. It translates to CSVDNPGQGGNEQFF.

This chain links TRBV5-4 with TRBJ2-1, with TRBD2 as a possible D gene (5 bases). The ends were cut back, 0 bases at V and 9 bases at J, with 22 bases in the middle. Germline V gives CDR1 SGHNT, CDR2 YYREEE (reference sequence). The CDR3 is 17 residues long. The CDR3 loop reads CASSLDSTRKAGGEQFF. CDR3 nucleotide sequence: TGTGCCAGCAGCTTGGACTCAACTAGAAAGGCCGGAGGTGAGCAGTTCTTC. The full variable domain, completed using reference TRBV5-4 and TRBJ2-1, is ETGVTQSPTHLIKTRGQQVTLRCSSQSGHNTVSWYQQALGQGPQFIFQYYREEENGRGNFPPRFSGLQFPNYSSELNVNALELDDSALYLCASSLDSTRKAGGEQFFGPGTRLTVL.

The CDR3 DNA sequence: TGTGCCAGCAGCTTAGAGACTGGGGGCGAGCAGTACTTC. Protein product: CASSLETGGEQYF. This chain joins TRBV7-9 and TRBJ2-7; D tentatively fits TRBD1 or TRBD2 (5 bases each). Between the trimmed V and J ends, which lost 1 base and 6 bases, there was a span of 10 bases. Germline CDR1 reads SEHNR; CDR2 reads FQNEAQ (reference sequence). The CDR3 sequence is 13 residues long.

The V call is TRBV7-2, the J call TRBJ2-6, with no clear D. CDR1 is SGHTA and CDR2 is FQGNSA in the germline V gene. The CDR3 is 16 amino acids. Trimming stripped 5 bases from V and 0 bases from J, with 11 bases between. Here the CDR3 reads CASSNLLSSGANVLTF. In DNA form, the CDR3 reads TGTGCCAGCAGCAACCTATTGTCCTCTGGGGCCAACGTCCTGACTTTC.

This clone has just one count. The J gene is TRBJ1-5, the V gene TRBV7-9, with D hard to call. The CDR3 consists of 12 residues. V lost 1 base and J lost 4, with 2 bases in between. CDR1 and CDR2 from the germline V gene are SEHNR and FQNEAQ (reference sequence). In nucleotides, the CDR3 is TGTGCCAGCAGCTTAGAGAATCAGCCCCAGCATTTT. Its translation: CASSLENQPQHF.

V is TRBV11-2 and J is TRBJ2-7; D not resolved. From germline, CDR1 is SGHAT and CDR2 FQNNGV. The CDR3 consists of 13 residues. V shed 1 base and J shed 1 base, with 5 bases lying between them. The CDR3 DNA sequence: TGTGCCAGCAGCTTAGGGAGATCCTACGAGCAGTACTTC. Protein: CASSLGRSYEQYF.

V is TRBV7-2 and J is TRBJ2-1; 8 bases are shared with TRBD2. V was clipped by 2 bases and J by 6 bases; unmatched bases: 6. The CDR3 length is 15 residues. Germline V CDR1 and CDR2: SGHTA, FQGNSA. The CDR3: CASSLLGLAFNEQFF. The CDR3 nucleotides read TGTGCCAGCAGCTTACTTGGACTAGCCTTCAATGAGCAGTTCTTC.